This T cell receptor beta chain stems from a study of regulatory T cells in long-lasting Graves disease. Study-wide results and limits: The analysis examined peripheral blood only and excluded thyroid tissue.

As to time point: newly diagnosed GD, antithyroid drugs for less than 3 months. Following extraction of RNA from PBMCs, that RNA was used to make the TCR library. Trimming stripped 4 bases from V and 9 bases from J, with 19 bases between. Germline loops: CDR1 SGHDN, CDR2 FVKESK. The CDR3 runs 14 residues. iRepertoire HTBI primers and Arm-PCR of CDR3 regions built TCR beta libraries. A single record per CDR3 protein comes from TCRdb applying MiXCR to the multiplex PCR reads. The data show 400,000 to 500,000 distinct CDR3 sequences, 14% to 15% seen once. Points on this clonotype: The antigen remains unidentified.

These data also featured in a second study, about T cells in Graves' hyperthyroidism and ophthalmopathy. That paper adds: The study based diagnoses on clinical symptoms, serum thyroxine and TRAb, thyroid ultrasound and orbital computed tomography. The HTBI primer set was used in a first-round RT-PCR of the TCR CDR3.

This specimen was peripheral blood mononuclear cells (PBMCs), taken at new diagnosis, from a patient treated with antithyroid drugs. The chain employs TRBV14 and TRBJ2-7; possibly TRBD1 or TRBD2 for D (5 bases each). The TCR originated in a woman aged 30 to 39 with Graves disease. For the CDR3, the DNA is TGTGCCAGCAGCCCACCGGGACCCTCCGTCGGGCAGTACTTC. Amino acids: CASSPPGPSVGQYF.